Included here is one T cell receptor (beta chain) sequence, with context. Its target antigen remains unknown. Base quality data are lacking; no much larger clone is found one base away. This sample stems from a study of T cell responses to AZD1222 COVID-19 vaccine (dated by TCRdb to about 2021). Background on the whole study: TCR sequencing was performed for roughly 250 trial participants, of whom roughly 200 were given two doses of AZD1222 and 26 were given two doses of MenACWY control vaccine. Enrollment into the trials was organized by age into subgroups of 18-55, 56-69 and 70-plus years, and those subgroups contained approximately 160, 26 and 62 TCR-sequenced participants, respectively.

The study at large found these results: Because no day 14 peak-response samples were available, the repertoires could be characterized only after the peak T cell response. Conclusions about previously exposed vaccinees are limited, since just five or six AZD1222 recipients were seropositive for SARS-CoV-2 at baseline. Nearly half of unique spike-specific TCRs reportedly recognized epitopes outside regions mutated in the B.1.351 and B.1.1.7 variants. Vaccine-associated CD4 TCRs spanned the whole spike protein, with dominant responses in regions 160-218 and 743-854. Spike-specific TCR breadth and depth rose significantly after two AZD1222 doses compared with day 0 and with MenACWY recipients. Participants were mostly white British, with more females than males. The authors suggested clonal diversity may have been underestimated. In the small 56-69-year group, the increase in depth fell short of significance, most likely because of low power.

The CDR3 runs 13 amino acids, cysteine and phenylalanine included. Of all the DNA, just the CDR3 is kept, 39 bases in frame from base 1. The germline V gene (reference sequence) supplies CDR1 LNHNV and CDR2 YYDKDF. The germline ends are 8 bases apart after V is trimmed by 3 bases and J by 2 bases. The CDR3 regions of human TCRbeta chains were subjected to immunosequencing. On the authors' methods: Repertoire TCRs were matched against a reference library of SARS-CoV-2-specific TCRs generated with the MIRA antigen-specificity platform. Breadth meant the fraction of unique TCRs that were SARS-CoV-2-associated, whereas depth meant the fraction of total T cells that were SARS-CoV-2-associated. Each spike-specific TCR was assigned to its reactive spike region and to a CD4 or CD8 class using the MIRA data. Log10-transformed breadth and depth values were compared by one-way ANOVA with Sidak's multiple comparisons tests. Drawn from immuneACCESS, this table holds only the in-frame rearrangements with V and J called that TCRdb kept. Clones are partly lost; checked studies trace under half to an unresolved V gene and leave the rest unexplained. D and trimming were read from the DNA, whereas the V and J calls and clone size are those reported in that table. This sample comprises tens of thousands of clones, approximately 83% of them detected only once. The ten largest clones take up under 8.5% of the sample.

The sample's time point label is to be understood as: about 28 days (+/-7) after the second vaccine dose. Because spike-specific TCR depth and breadth did not differ between the two schedules, AZD1222 recipients who got a second dose at roughly 4 weeks were pooled with those who got a second dose at roughly 12 weeks. Vaccinee samples were obtained from the UK trials COV001 and COV002, which included a single-blind randomized controlled phase 2/3 trial of AZD1222 (ChAdOx1 nCoV-19) in healthy adults. For TCRbeta chain sequencing, PBMC samples were collected from trial participants at day 0 and at day 28 after the second dose.

The specimen comprised peripheral blood, sampled 28 days after the second AZD1222 dose. This sequence originates from an adult who received the AZD1222 COVID-19 vaccine. The chain was built from TRBV15 and TRBJ2-7; too little of a D gene remains to name it. The sequenced DNA is TGTGCCACCAGCAGTGGCAGAGCCTACGAGCAGTACTTC. Protein translation: CATSSGRAYEQYF.